These T cell receptor beta chains were read from a single sample in a study of cytomegalovirus exposure and HLA in healthy donors. Assay: immunoSEQ multiplex PCR; the TCRdb copy retains only in-frame clones and omits some. The top ten hold 3% of the sample, which has around 150,000 clones, 64% seen once. The material sequenced was PBMCs. The source is a woman in her twenties or thirties in good health and CMV-seropositive. CDR3s include the opening cysteine and the closing phenylalanine or tryptophan. Fields, in order: J gene, clone size, V gene, D gene, CDR3 protein. The D gene is left open where the match is weak. Rows give clone size only sometimes, using once, few, many, or a class for an expanded clone.

J: TRBJ2-1; size: .; V: TRBV5-1; D: TRBD2; CDR3: CASSFHGRGEGGYNEQFF
J: TRBJ1-2; size: .; V: TRBV28; D: TRBD1; CDR3: CASHSGTGGHGYTF
J: TRBJ2-3; size: .; V: TRBV28; D: TRBD2; CDR3: CASSREFSGGASGATQYF
J: TRBJ2-7; size: few; V: TRBV2; D: TRBD1; CDR3: CASDSGGYEQYF
J: TRBJ1-5; size: .; V: TRBV2; D: .; CDR3: CASSAGSLRYFRNQPQHF
J: TRBJ1-1; size: .; V: TRBV7-9; D: .; CDR3: CASSLTVNTEAFF
J: TRBJ1-4; size: .; V: TRBV27; D: .; CDR3: CASSLLGYTSAGASSVKLFF
J: TRBJ2-1; size: few; V: TRBV20-1; D: .; CDR3: CSASLGFF
J: TRBJ2-3; size: .; V: TRBV6-5; D: .; CDR3: CASSYSYVSTGDTQYF
J: TRBJ2-3; size: few; V: TRBV14; D: .; CDR3: CASSQDRGDTQYF
J: TRBJ1-3; size: .; V: TRBV27; D: TRBD1; CDR3: CASSLSRDRPLYF
J: TRBJ1-2; size: few; V: TRBV14; D: TRBD1; CDR3: CASSQGGGTGLYGYTF
J: TRBJ1-2; size: .; V: TRBV6-1; D: .; CDR3: CASSEVPAPHIRYTF
J: TRBJ2-7; size: .; V: TRBV7-2; D: TRBD2; CDR3: CASSFTSGPSYEQYF
J: TRBJ1-1; size: .; V: TRBV7-9; D: .; CDR3: CASSLISEAFF
J: TRBJ2-7; size: .; V: TRBV6-5; D: TRBD2; CDR3: CASRTPGLASYEQYF
J: TRBJ1-1; size: .; V: TRBV7-2; D: .; CDR3: CASSLYRETEAFF
J: TRBJ2-4; size: .; V: TRBV7-2; D: TRBD2; CDR3: CASSPLAGGRGNIQYF
J: TRBJ2-5; size: .; V: TRBV4-1; D: .; CDR3: CVSRLRNGDFGRTQYF
J: TRBJ1-5; size: few; V: TRBV28; D: .; CDR3: CASTPTDINQPQHF
J: TRBJ2-7; size: .; V: TRBV6-5; D: TRBD2; CDR3: CASSIGLAYEQYF
J: TRBJ2-7; size: .; V: TRBV5-1; D: .; CDR3: CASSPRRGNEQYF
J: TRBJ2-4; size: .; V: TRBV30; D: .; CDR3: CAWTTGGAAKNIQYF
J: TRBJ1-1; size: few; V: TRBV7-3; D: TRBD1; CDR3: CASSLSGQGAYTEAFF
J: TRBJ2-6; size: once; V: TRBV28; D: .; CDR3: CASQVDRRHSGANVLTF
J: TRBJ2-7; size: .; V: TRBV30; D: TRBD2; CDR3: CACRASGSYEQYF
J: TRBJ2-5; size: once; V: TRBV5-6; D: .; CDR3: CASSLVSRRETQYF
J: TRBJ2-5; size: few; V: TRBV9; D: .; CDR3: CASSPRSLETQYF
J: TRBJ1-5; size: .; V: TRBV27; D: .; CDR3: CASRSNLFLNQPQHF
J: TRBJ2-3; size: .; V: TRBV5-1; D: TRBD2; CDR3: CASMTSGLTDTQYF